A single sample gave rise to the 2 T cell receptor beta chains below, sequenced in a study of early T cells in non-severe SARS-CoV-2 infection. In TCRdb, the 5' RACE reads were re-called with MiXCR into one record per CDR3 protein. The table lists 90,000 to 120,000 distinct CDR3 sequences, around 10% of them singletons. What was sequenced was whole blood. The receptors were gathered from an adult who was a healthcare worker with PCR-confirmed SARS-CoV-2 infection or an uninfected control (not recorded which).

The chain combines TRBV20-1 with TRBJ2-1; the D is unclear. The CDR3 spans 15 residues. CDR1 and CDR2 (germline): DFQATT, SNEGSKA (reference sequence). V lost 2 bases, J lost 4 bases, and 15 bases lay in between. DNA for the CDR3: TGCAGTGCTAGACAGCTGTCAGCCTCATACAATGAGCAGTTCTTC. Its protein product is CSARQLSASYNEQFF.

Ten or more counts support this clonotype. Written as DNA, the CDR3 is TGTGCCAGCAGCCCCCCCCGAGGCCCCTATGGGGGCTACACCTTC. This codes for CASSPPRGPYGGYTF. The chain joins TRBV5-6 to TRBJ1-2; D ambiguous. Trimming removed 4 bases from V and 8 bases from J, with 21 bases in between. The CDR3 length is 15 residues. Germline CDR1 reads SGHDT; CDR2 reads YYEEEE.